A selection of T cell receptor beta chains follows, all from one sample in a study of blood T cell repertoires in COVID-19. Sequencing was performed with immunoSEQ multiplex PCR; in TCRdb, only in-frame clones are kept and a portion is missing. The sample yields under 350,000 clones, more than 80% seen once. The sample was peripheral blood. Source of these receptors: a woman aged 30 to 39 with COVID-19, enrolled during active disease. Each CDR3 is given with its conserved first and last residue. The D gene is left open where the match is weak. Rows give clone size only sometimes, using once, few, many, or a class for an expanded clone.

j_call	v_call	clone_size	d_call	cdr3_aa	cdr3_nt
TRBJ1-1	TRBV7-9	-	-	CASSSTGGWTEAFF	TGTGCCAGCAGTTCTACGGGGGGCTGGACTGAAGCTTTCTTT
TRBJ1-5	TRBV5-6	-	-	CASSSRQNQPQHF	TGTGCCAGCAGCTCACGACAGAATCAGCCCCAGCATTTT
TRBJ2-2	TRBV9	once	-	CASSVEGAANTGELFF	TGTGCCAGCAGCGTAGAAGGAGCGGCTAACACCGGGGAGCTGTTTTTT
TRBJ2-1	TRBV6-6	-	TRBD2	CASTPPGTSGNNEQFF	TGTGCCAGCACCCCCCCCGGGACTAGCGGGAACAATGAGCAGTTCTTC
TRBJ2-3	TRBV5-1	-	TRBD2	CASGRTSGRADTQYF	TGCGCCAGCGGCCGGACTAGCGGGAGAGCAGATACGCAGTATTTT
TRBJ2-3	TRBV19	-	-	CASTSDRPTDTQYF	TGTGCCAGTACCTCGGACAGACCCACAGATACGCAGTATTTT
TRBJ2-5	TRBV3-1/TRBV3-2	-	TRBD2	CASKGMGEGETQYF	TGTGCCAGCAAGGGAATGGGGGAGGGAGAGACCCAGTACTTC
TRBJ1-6	TRBV30	-	-	CAWSPGTHNSPLHF	TGTGCCTGGAGTCCCGGGACTCACAATTCACCCCTCCACTTT
TRBJ2-7	TRBV10-3	few	-	CAIQGTGPTYEQYF	TGTGCCATCCAAGGAACAGGTCCGACCTACGAGCAGTACTTC
TRBJ2-7	TRBV2	-	TRBD1	CASSDRDRGAKQYF	TGTGCCAGCAGTGATAGGGACAGGGGTGCGAAGCAGTACTTC
TRBJ2-7	TRBV6-6	-	TRBD1	CASSLGQGAPEQYF	TGTGCCAGCAGTCTCGGACAGGGGGCGCCCGAGCAGTACTTC
TRBJ2-3	TRBV6-1	once	TRBD2	CASSAGLAGNADTQYF	TGTGCCAGCAGTGCCGGACTAGCGGGAAACGCAGATACGCAGTATTTT
TRBJ2-6	TRBV7-2	-	TRBD1	CASSLGGTGWVTGANVLTF	TGTGCCAGCAGCTTAGGTGGGACAGGGTGGGTAACTGGGGCCAACGTCCTGACTTTC
TRBJ2-1	TRBV7-2	-	-	CASSLAWHPYNEQFF	TGTGCCAGCAGCTTAGCGTGGCACCCCTACAATGAGCAGTTCTTC
TRBJ2-4	TRBV2	-	-	CASSRPSSAKNIQYF	TGTGCCAGCAGTCGTCCTAGCTCTGCCAAAAACATTCAGTACTTC
TRBJ2-3	TRBV6-1	-	-	CASSESLPSTDTQYF	TGTGCCAGCAGTGAGTCTCTTCCTAGCACAGATACGCAGTATTTT
TRBJ1-2	TRBV6-2/TRBV6-3	once	TRBD1	CASSFAGTGVMNYGYTF	TGTGCCAGCAGTTTCGCCGGGACAGGGGTTATGAACTATGGCTACACCTTC
TRBJ2-3	TRBV7-9	-	-	CASSLAWGDSDTQYF	TGTGCCAGCAGCTTAGCGTGGGGCGATTCAGATACGCAGTATTTT
TRBJ2-7	TRBV5-5	-	-	CASSPSFQQYF	TGTGCCAGCAGTCCCTCTTTCCAGCAGTACTTC
TRBJ2-7	TRBV6-2/TRBV6-3	-	TRBD2	CASSYYNSGNDYF	TGTGCCAGCAGTTACTATAATAGCGGGAACGACTACTTC
TRBJ2-7	TRBV2	-	-	CASSVASYEQYF	TGTGCCAGCAGTGTAGCCAGCTACGAGCAGTACTTC
TRBJ2-1	TRBV19	-	-	CASSIGSGPYNEQFF	TGTGCCAGTAGTATAGGAAGCGGGCCCTACAATGAGCAGTTCTTC
TRBJ2-7	TRBV3-1/TRBV3-2	-	-	CASSQSGSRAEQYF	TGTGCCAGCAGCCAATCCGGGAGTCGGGCCGAGCAGTACTTC
TRBJ2-3	TRBV28	-	-	CASSISTARSTYTQYF	TGTGCCAGCAGTATTTCGACAGCCCGTTCCACCTATACGCAGTATTTT
TRBJ2-1	TRBV2	-	TRBD2	CASSLSSSGDGKRPNNEQFF	TGTGCCAGCAGCCTATCGAGTAGCGGGGATGGAAAAAGGCCAAACAATGAGCAGTTCTTC
TRBJ2-7	TRBV5-6	-	TRBD2	CASSFLAGFLGEQYF	TGTGCCAGCAGCTTCTTAGCGGGCTTTCTGGGGGAGCAGTACTTC
TRBJ1-5	TRBV12-3/TRBV12-4	-	-	CASTTQGGQPQHF	TGTGCCAGCACCACACAAGGAGGTCAGCCCCAGCATTTT
TRBJ1-1	TRBV27	-	-	CASSRNEGRYTEAFF	TGTGCCAGCAGTCGGAATGAGGGTAGGTACACTGAAGCTTTCTTT
TRBJ2-7	TRBV11-1	-	TRBD1	CASSPGTGGLAQYF	TGTGCCAGCAGCCCCGGGACAGGGGGACTAGCGCAGTACTTC
TRBJ2-2	TRBV14	-	TRBD2	CASSQGGLGFTGELFF	TGTGCCAGCAGCCAAGGCGGACTAGGTTTCACCGGGGAGCTGTTTTTT
TRBJ2-7	TRBV5-5	-	-	CASSLYSGSSYEQYF	TGTGCCAGCAGCTTGTATTCAGGAAGCTCCTACGAGCAGTACTTC
TRBJ2-5	TRBV27	-	-	CASSPLDREETQYF	TGTGCCAGCAGTCCACTGGACCGGGAGGAGACCCAGTACTTC
TRBJ2-7	TRBV7-9	-	-	CASSATGEQYF	TGTGCCAGCAGCGCGACGGGGGAGCAGTACTTC
TRBJ1-2	TRBV24-1	-	-	CATSDRSRGNYGYTF	TGTGCCACCAGTGATCGGTCCCGGGGGAACTATGGCTACACCTTC
TRBJ2-2	TRBV7-2	-	-	CASSLRGTTAGELFF	TGTGCCAGCAGCCTGAGAGGGACAACGGCCGGGGAGCTGTTTTTT
TRBJ1-3	TRBV28	-	TRBD1	CASSNPTGWGTGNTIYF	TGTGCCAGCAGCAACCCGACAGGGTGGGGGACTGGAAACACCATATATTTT
TRBJ1-6	TRBV6-6	once	TRBD1	CASSYDRANSPLHF	TGTGCCAGCAGTTACGACAGGGCTAATTCACCCCTCCACTTT
TRBJ2-5	TRBV10-1	-	-	CASSAPAEGQETQYF	TGCGCCAGCAGTGCCCCAGCCGAGGGCCAAGAGACCCAGTACTTC
TRBJ2-1	TRBV2	-	TRBD1	CASSRAGTGGGNEQFF	TGTGCCAGCAGTAGAGCCGGGACAGGGGGCGGGAATGAGCAGTTCTTC
TRBJ1-5	TRBV30	-	-	CAWSPGQLNQPQHF	TGTGCCTGGAGTCCAGGACAACTGAATCAGCCCCAGCATTTT
TRBJ2-5	TRBV5-1	-	TRBD2	CASSLGLADETQYF	TGCGCCAGCAGCTTAGGACTAGCGGACGAGACCCAGTACTTC
TRBJ2-7	TRBV7-9	-	-	CASREGGYEQYF	TGTGCCAGCAGGGAGGGGGGGTACGAGCAGTACTTC
TRBJ2-1	TRBV4-1	-	TRBD1	CASSQAGQGGYNEQFF	TGCGCCAGCAGCCAAGCTGGACAGGGGGGATACAATGAGCAGTTCTTC
TRBJ2-2	TRBV3-1/TRBV3-2	-	-	CASSQETGNGELFF	TGTGCCAGCAGCCAAGAGACAGGAAACGGGGAGCTGTTTTTT
TRBJ2-7	TRBV2	-	-	CASTAGGYEQYF	TGTGCCAGCACCGCAGGGGGGTACGAGCAGTACTTC
TRBJ1-1	TRBV7-2	-	-	CASSSTGYAEAFF	TGTGCCAGCAGCTCCACAGGGTACGCTGAAGCTTTCTTT
TRBJ1-1	TRBV11-2	-	-	CASSPVTRANTEAFF	TGTGCCAGCAGCCCAGTTACCAGGGCGAACACTGAAGCTTTCTTT
TRBJ2-7	TRBV24-1	-	TRBD1	CATSDPRTGGDEQYF	TGTGCCACCAGTGATCCCAGGACAGGGGGCGACGAGCAGTACTTC
TRBJ2-1	TRBV4-2	-	TRBD2	CASSQGSGREGEQFF	TGTGCCAGCAGCCAAGGTTCGGGGCGGGAGGGTGAGCAGTTCTTC
TRBJ1-5	TRBV5-6	-	-	CASSLGGGNQPQHF	TGTGCCAGCAGCTTGGGGGGAGGCAATCAGCCCCAGCATTTT
TRBJ2-3	TRBV7-9	-	TRBD1	CASSSDRGLTDTQYF	TGTGCCAGCAGCTCCGACAGGGGCCTCACAGATACGCAGTATTTT
TRBJ2-1	TRBV11-3	-	-	CASSQWVAAYNEQFF	TGTGCCAGCAGCCAGTGGGTAGCAGCGTACAATGAGCAGTTCTTC
TRBJ2-5	TRBV5-1	-	TRBD1	CASSLGTGQETQYF	TGCGCCAGCAGCTTGGGGACAGGGCAAGAGACCCAGTACTTC
TRBJ1-1	TRBV5-4	-	-	CASRSPMGEGAFF	TGTGCCAGCAGATCACCGATGGGGGAGGGAGCTTTCTTT
TRBJ2-2	TRBV28	-	-	CASTGGYTGELFF	TGTGCCAGCACAGGAGGTTATACCGGGGAGCTGTTTTTT
TRBJ1-5	TRBV3-1/TRBV3-2	-	TRBD1	CASSQDAGTGAQPQHF	TGTGCCAGCAGCCAAGATGCCGGGACAGGGGCCCAGCCCCAGCATTTT
TRBJ2-7	TRBV28	-	-	CASSSGGTETYEQYF	TGTGCCAGCAGCTCCGGCGGGACAGAGACCTACGAGCAGTACTTC
TRBJ1-5	TRBV27	-	-	CASSRQGGGQPQHF	TGTGCCAGCAGTCGCCAGGGCGGGGGTCAGCCCCAGCATTTT